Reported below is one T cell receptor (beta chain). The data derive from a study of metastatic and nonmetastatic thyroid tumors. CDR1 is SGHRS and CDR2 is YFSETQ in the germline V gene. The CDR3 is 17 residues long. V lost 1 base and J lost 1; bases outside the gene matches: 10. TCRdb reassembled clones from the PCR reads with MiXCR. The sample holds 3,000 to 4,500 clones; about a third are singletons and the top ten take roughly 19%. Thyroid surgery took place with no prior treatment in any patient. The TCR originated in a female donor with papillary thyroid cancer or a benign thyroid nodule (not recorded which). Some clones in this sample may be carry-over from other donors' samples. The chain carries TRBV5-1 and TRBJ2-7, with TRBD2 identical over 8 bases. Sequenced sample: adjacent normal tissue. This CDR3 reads CASSLRASGSVSYEQYF. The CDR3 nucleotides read TGCGCCAGCAGCTTGAGGGCCAGCGGGAGCGTATCCTACGAGCAGTACTTC.